This entry lists 7 T cell receptor beta chains sequenced from one sample in a study of T cell repertoires in cytomegalovirus infection. TCRdb reprocessed the reads via MiXCR and lists one record per CDR3 protein. This table has approximately 700,000 distinct CDR3 sequences, about 40% appearing once. Sequencing was done on a sample of PBMCs. The source is a human donor in good health (CMV status not recorded). Some clones in this sample may be carry-over from other donors' samples.

At least ten counts were recorded for this clonotype. The chain links TRBV7-6 to TRBJ1-1; a weak D match, TRBD1 (6 bases). Per the germline V gene, CDR1 is SGHVS and CDR2 is FNYEAQ. With 5 bases removed from V and 0 bases from J, the gap between germline ends came to 10 bases. The CDR3 extends over 14 amino acids. This chain's CDR3 is CASSRTAVNTEAFF. The CDR3 DNA is TGTGCCAGCAGCAGGACAGCCGTGAACACTGAAGCTTTCTTT. The full variable domain, its missing parts supplied by reference TRBV7-6 and TRBJ1-1, is GAGVSQSPRYKVTKRGQDVALRCDPISGHVSLYWYRQALGQGPEFLTYFNYEAQQDKSGLPNDRFSAERPEGSISTLTIQRTEQRDSAMYRCASSRTAVNTEAFFGQGTRLTVV.

This clonotype was counted ten times or more. The chain links TRBV25-1 to TRBJ1-2, with 8 bases fitting TRBD1. Germline trimming cut 6 bases from V and 8 bases from J; bases unmatched to any gene: 5. CDR3 length: 12 residues. Germline CDR1 is MGHDK and CDR2 is SYGVNS. CDR3 coding DNA: TGTGCCAGCAGGACCGGACAGGGCGGCTACACCTTC. This translates into CASRTGQGGYTF.

This clonotype appeared a few times. This rearrangement joins TRBV6-1 to TRBJ2-1; D call uncertain. Germline loops: CDR1 MNHNS, CDR2 SASEGT. Trimming pared 1 base from V and 6 bases from J, leaving 7 bases between. This CDR3 has 13 amino acids. Here the CDR3 reads CASSEVRSNEQFF. As DNA, the CDR3 is TGTGCCAGCAGTGAAGTCAGGAGCAATGAGCAGTTCTTC.

The chain couples TRBV7-2 to TRBJ1-1; 8 bases map to TRBD1. Germline V lookup: CDR1 SGHTA, CDR2 FQGNSA. V lost 2 bases and J lost 0; bases outside the gene matches: 11. This CDR3 has 18 amino acids. The CDR3 DNA reads as TGTGCCAGCAGCTTACCCCCGGCAGGGGGCATTCTGAACACTGAAGCTTTCTTT. Protein product: CASSLPPAGGILNTEAFF. The full variable domain, with the rest looked up from reference TRBV7-2 and TRBJ1-1, is GAGVSQSPSNKVTEKGKDVELRCDPISGHTALYWYRQSLGQGLEFLIYFQGNSAPDKSGLPSDRFSAERTGGSVSTLTIQRTQQEDSAVYLCASSLPPAGGILNTEAFFGQGTRLTVV.

The rearrangement uses TRBV28 and TRBJ1-6; TRBD1 aligns across 8 bases. V was clipped by 6 bases and J by 10 bases; unmatched bases: 11. There are 15 residues in the CDR3. Germline values: CDR1 MDHEN, CDR2 SYDVKM. The CDR3 nucleotides read TGTGCCAGCAGAAATCAACAGGGGGAAGGGTCACCCCTCCACTTT. This encodes CASRNQQGEGSPLHF.

The rearrangement links TRBV7-6 to TRBJ2-1; TRBD2 aligns across 7 bases. This CDR3 has 14 amino acids. The trim removed 1 base at V and 13 bases at J, leaving 10 bases unmatched. Germline V gene lookup returns CDR1 SGHVS and CDR2 FNYEAQ. CDR3 in DNA: TGTGCCAGCAGCTTAGACCACGGGACTACAGATCAGTTCTTC. The encoded protein is CASSLDHGTTDQFF.

The CDR3: CSVDAGPSYEQYF. Written as DNA, the CDR3 is TGCAGCGTTGACGCGGGCCCCTCCTACGAGCAGTACTTC. The rearrangement links TRBV29-1 to TRBJ2-7; tentative D call: TRBD2 (5 bases). V was cut by 3 bases and J by 0 bases, with 9 bases left in between. Germline CDR1 reads SQVTM; CDR2 reads ANQGSEA. This CDR3 is 13 amino acids long.